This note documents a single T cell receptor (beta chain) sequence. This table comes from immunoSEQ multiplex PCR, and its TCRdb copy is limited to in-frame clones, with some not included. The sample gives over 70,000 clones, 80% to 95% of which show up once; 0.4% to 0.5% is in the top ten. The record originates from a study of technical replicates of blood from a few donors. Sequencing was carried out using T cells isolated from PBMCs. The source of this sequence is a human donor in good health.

The CDR3 loop is CATSRDRDEKLFF. The CDR3 bases are TGTGCCACCAGCCGAGACAGGGACGAAAAACTGTTTTTT. The chain is built from TRBV6-5 and TRBJ1-4, with TRBD1 matching over 7 bases. Losses at the gene ends were 10 bases for V and 8 bases for J; bases not matched to a gene: 10. The CDR3 contains 13 residues. Germline assignment: CDR1 MNHEY and CDR2 SVGAGI.